Below, 9 T cell receptor beta chains from the same sample are listed, as sequenced in a study of T cell changes during pregnancy in multiple sclerosis. TCRdb's table, derived via immunoSEQ multiplex PCR, lists solely in-frame clones and lacks some. The table lists around 45,000 clones, about nine tenths of them singletons. The source was CD4+ T cells from peripheral blood mononuclear cells, collected in the second trimester of pregnancy. The receptors were sampled from a female donor in good health, enrolled as a control in a pregnancy study.

The chain uses TRBV10-3 and TRBJ2-2; perhaps TRBD1 as D (6 bases). This CDR3 spans 14 amino acids. Trimming pared 5 bases from V and 5 bases from J, leaving 12 bases between. The V gene's germline CDR1 is ENHRY and CDR2 SYGVKD. CDR3 loop: CAISQPGVTGELFF. The CDR3 bases are TGTGCCATCAGTCAACCAGGGGTTACCGGGGAGCTGTTTTTT.

The rearrangement links TRBV30 to TRBJ1-2, with D perhaps matching TRBD1 (6 bases). The CDR3 runs to 15 residues. The germline gives CDR1 GTSNPN, CDR2 SVGIG (reference sequence). Trimming removed 0 bases from V and 4 bases from J, with 15 bases in between. In DNA form, the CDR3 reads TGTGCCTGGAGTGTACAGGGCGCACCCTTCTATGGCTACACCTTC. This sequence encodes CAWSVQGAPFYGYTF.

The chain combines TRBV27 with TRBJ2-3, with 12 bases fitting TRBD2. CDR1 MNHEY and CDR2 SMNVEV come from the germline V gene (reference sequence). The trim removed 3 bases at V and 1 base at J, leaving 14 bases unmatched. The CDR3 is made up of 20 amino acids. The CDR3 coding sequence is TGTGCCAGCAGTTTGTTCGGAGGACTAGCGGGACACTTCGGCACAGATACGCAGTATTTT. Translated: CASSLFGGLAGHFGTDTQYF.

V is TRBV29-1 and J is TRBJ2-5, with 9 bases fitting TRBD2. CDR1 is SQVTM, CDR2 ANQGSEA, per germline. The CDR3 contains 14 residues. V lost 5 bases and J lost 4; bases outside the gene matches: 8. The CDR3 protein is CSVNSGSFLETQYF. The CDR3 DNA follows: TGCAGCGTTAATAGCGGGAGTTTCTTAGAGACCCAGTACTTC. The whole variable domain, filled in from reference TRBV29-1 and TRBJ2-5, reads SAVISQKPSRDICQRGTSLTIQCQVDSQVTMMFWYRQQPGQSLTLIATANQGSEATYESGFVIDKFPISRPNLTFSTLTVSNMSPEDSSIYLCSVNSGSFLETQYFGPGTRLLVL.

The chain recombines TRBV11-2 with TRBJ2-3, with 9 bases that match TRBD1. Germline V gives CDR1 SGHAT, CDR2 FQNNGV. This CDR3 region has 13 residues. Trimming removed 5 bases from V and 6 bases from J; junction bases left unmatched: 3. In DNA, the CDR3 is TGTGCCAGCAGCAGTGGACAGGGGGATACGCAGTATTTT. Translating it yields CASSSGQGDTQYF.

This chain connects TRBV5-5 to TRBJ2-6; no reliable D call. The CDR3 is 12 amino acids. The ends were cut back, 9 bases at V and 1 base at J, with 5 bases in the middle. The germline CDR1 and CDR2 sequences are SGHKS and YYEKEE (reference sequence). This CDR3 reads CATTSGANVLTF. As DNA, the CDR3 is TGTGCCACCACATCTGGGGCCAACGTCCTGACTTTC.

The chain couples TRBV18 to TRBJ2-7, with D possibly matching TRBD1 (5 bases). CDR3 size: 13 residues. The germline V gene has CDR1 KGHSH and CDR2 LQKENI. The V end was cut by 3 bases, the J end by 10 bases, with 16 bases between. The CDR3 DNA follows: TGTGCCAGCTCACCGGGCAGGGATCAGGTACAGTACTTC. Amino acids: CASSPGRDQVQYF.

The V call is TRBV5-1, the J call TRBJ1-2; D remains ambiguous. The CDR3 is 13 amino acids. V was trimmed by 0 bases and J by 5 bases, leaving 8 bases between them. Per the germline V gene, CDR1 is SGHRS and CDR2 is YFSETQ. The CDR3 region has the DNA TGCGCCAGCAGCTTGGATTGGACTTATGGCTACACCTTC. This codes for CASSLDWTYGYTF.

This chain joins TRBV6-6 and TRBJ2-7; D gene ambiguous. Trimming took off 4 bases at V and 2 bases at J, with 12 bases between the two ends. Germline V lookup: CDR1 MNHNY, CDR2 SVGAGI (reference sequence). This CDR3 comprises 14 residues. This CDR3 reads CASSWLHRTYEQYF. Here the CDR3 DNA reads TGTGCCAGCAGTTGGTTACACCGCACCTACGAGCAGTACTTC.